The subject of this entry is one TCR beta chain. Its antigen remains unidentified. The CDR3 runs 14 residues. Germline V gene data show CDR1 as SGHVS and CDR2 as FNYEAQ. The V end lost 4 bases, the J end lost 7 bases, and 15 bases lay between the germline ends. TCRdb analysed the reads with MiXCR anew, one entry per CDR3 protein. The data contain fewer than 130,000 distinct CDR3 sequences, 35% to 50% of them singletons. This record comes from a study of T cell repertoires in cytomegalovirus infection. At the level of the study: The study used recently identified HLA-C-restricted and well-studied HLA-B-restricted CMV epitopes.

V is TRBV7-6 and J is TRBJ2-3; TRBD2 might be the D (6 bases). The source of this sequence is a human donor in good health (CMV status not recorded). Some clones in this sample may be carry-over from other donors' samples. Sequences were derived from CD8+ T cells from cultured PBMCs, sampled from culture after CMV antigen stimulation. The CDR3 loop reads CASSSRDRDHTQYF. The DNA for the CDR3 is TGTGCCAGCAGCTCGCGGGACCGAGACCATACGCAGTATTTT.